These T cell receptor beta chains were read from a single sample in a study of shared clonotypes between healthy human individuals. Clones were read by immunoSEQ multiplex PCR, and TCRdb kept only the in-frame ones, dropping some. The sample carries about 2.4 million clones, around 90% recorded once. The sequencing input was naive CD4+ T cells sorted from blood. The receptor set was obtained from a man between 18 and 29 years old in good health. Both conserved end residues are part of each CDR3. The D gene is left open where the match is weak. Part of the rows lack a size; the others show once, few, many or a class for expanded clones.

TRBJ2-4 | TRBV13 | TRBD2 | . | CASSLFRRETGNIQYF | TGTGCCAGCAGCTTATTCAGGCGGGAGACCGGAAACATTCAGTACTTC
TRBJ2-3 | TRBV5-1 | . | . | CASSLGVTTDTQYF | TGCGCCAGCAGCTTGGGGGTTACGACAGATACGCAGTATTTT
TRBJ2-7 | TRBV18 | . | . | CASSPSSGSYEQYF | TGTGCCAGCTCACCCTCGTCAGGATCCTACGAGCAGTACTTC
TRBJ1-6 | TRBV19 | . | . | CATNTGQGGSPLHF | TGTGCCACCAATACGGGGCAGGGTGGTTCACCCCTCCACTTT
TRBJ2-5 | TRBV5-4 | . | once | CASSLARAGGGTQYF | TGTGCCAGCAGCTTGGCTCGAGCAGGGGGAGGGACCCAGTACTTC
TRBJ1-4 | TRBV6-1 | TRBD1 | . | CASSSSGGSNEKLFF | TGTGCCAGCAGTTCTTCAGGGGGTTCTAATGAAAAACTGTTTTTT
TRBJ2-6 | TRBV5-5 | . | . | CASSFGEGSGANVLTF | TGTGCCAGCAGCTTTGGTGAGGGGTCTGGGGCCAACGTCCTGACTTTC
TRBJ1-1 | TRBV7-9 | TRBD1 | . | CASSLGQGKAEAFF | TGTGCCAGCAGCTTGGGACAGGGAAAAGCTGAAGCTTTCTTT
TRBJ1-6 | TRBV4-1 | . | . | CASSQGDISSYNSPLHF | TGCGCCAGCAGCCAAGGGGACATCAGCTCCTATAATTCACCCCTCCACTTT
TRBJ2-7 | TRBV18 | . | . | CASSPSASVNYEQYF | TGTGCCAGCTCACCATCGGCTAGCGTAAACTACGAGCAGTACTTC
TRBJ1-5 | TRBV27 | . | . | CASSLVEGNQPQHF | TGTGCCAGCAGTTTAGTTGAGGGAAATCAGCCCCAGCATTTT
TRBJ1-1 | TRBV13 | . | . | CASSLPGSTEAFF | TGTGCCAGCAGCTTACCAGGGAGCACTGAAGCTTTCTTT
TRBJ2-7 | TRBV28 | TRBD2 | . | CASSRLAGSYEQYF | TGTGCCAGCAGCCGACTAGCGGGGTCCTACGAGCAGTACTTC
TRBJ1-5 | TRBV4-1 | . | . | CASSPSGSLVSNQPQHF | TGCGCCAGCAGCCCATCCGGCAGCTTAGTATCCAATCAGCCCCAGCATTTT
TRBJ2-7 | TRBV19 | TRBD2 | . | CASSAASGSPYEQYF | TGTGCCAGTAGTGCAGCTAGCGGGAGCCCGTACGAGCAGTACTTC
TRBJ2-1 | TRBV9 | . | once | CASSFRGGPAMSEQFF | TGTGCCAGCAGCTTCAGGGGGGGGCCCGCTATGAGTGAGCAGTTCTTC
TRBJ2-3 | TRBV5-5 | TRBD1 | . | CASSSLGTGGRDTQYF | TGTGCCAGCAGTAGCCTTGGGACAGGGGGTCGCGATACGCAGTATTTT
TRBJ1-2 | TRBV7-3 | TRBD1 | . | CASSPTDRGRGYTF | TGTGCCAGCAGCCCTACGGACAGGGGCCGTGGCTACACCTTC
TRBJ2-5 | TRBV27 | TRBD2 | . | CASSFRGLAYQETQYF | TGTGCCAGCAGTTTCAGGGGACTAGCGTACCAAGAGACCCAGTACTTC
TRBJ2-5 | TRBV29-1 | TRBD1 | . | CSVGQGTETQYF | TGCAGCGTGGGACAGGGAACGGAGACCCAGTACTTC
TRBJ2-3 | TRBV10-3 | . | . | CAISDLGDTQYF | TGTGCCATCAGTGACCTGGGGGATACGCAGTATTTT
TRBJ1-3 | TRBV5-1 | . | . | CASSPGGLQWNSGNTIYF | TGCGCCAGCAGCCCCGGGGGACTTCAATGGAACTCTGGAAACACCATATATTTT
TRBJ2-7 | TRBV7-8 | . | . | CASSKGGSEQYF | TGTGCCAGCAGCAAAGGAGGGTCCGAGCAGTACTTC
TRBJ1-2 | TRBV15 | . | . | CATSRAGGNGYTF | TGTGCCACCAGCAGAGCCGGGGGCAATGGCTACACCTTC
TRBJ1-1 | TRBV5-1 | . | . | CASSQRTDRNTEAFF | TGCGCCAGCAGCCAACGGACAGACCGAAACACTGAAGCTTTCTTT
TRBJ2-7 | TRBV10-2 | . | . | CASSVSAGSYEQYF | TGCGCCAGCAGCGTTTCAGCCGGCTCCTACGAGCAGTACTTC
TRBJ2-7 | TRBV4-3 | TRBD2 | . | CASNYPTSRLYEQYF | TGCGCCAGCAACTACCCGACTAGCCGTTTGTACGAGCAGTACTTC
TRBJ1-4 | TRBV5-1 | . | . | CASRRGTTNEKLFF | TGCGCCAGCAGAAGGGGAACAACTAATGAAAAACTGTTTTTT
TRBJ2-5 | TRBV28 | TRBD2 | once | CASSLISGGPGETQYF | TGTGCCAGCAGTTTAATTAGCGGGGGTCCGGGAGAGACCCAGTACTTC
TRBJ2-2 | TRBV28 | . | . | CASSLLRAGELFF | TGTGCCAGCAGTTTACTCCGTGCCGGGGAGCTGTTTTTT
TRBJ1-1 | TRBV27 | . | once | CASSFRVSNTEAFF | TGTGCCAGCAGTTTTCGAGTCTCGAACACTGAAGCTTTCTTT
TRBJ2-3 | TRBV5-1 | TRBD1 | . | CASSLDRVGTDTQYF | TGCGCCAGCAGCCTCGACAGGGTCGGGACAGATACGCAGTATTTT
TRBJ1-3 | TRBV6-1 | . | . | CASSEDRSGPWNTIYF | TGTGCCAGCAGTGAAGACAGGTCAGGTCCTTGGAACACCATATATTTT
TRBJ2-7 | TRBV28 | . | . | CASSLQYEQYF | TGTGCCAGCAGTCTGCAATACGAGCAGTACTTC
TRBJ2-6 | TRBV10-3 | . | . | CAISVGTERPNVLTF | TGTGCCATCAGCGTTGGGACGGAGCGGCCCAACGTCCTGACTTTC
TRBJ1-1 | TRBV18 | TRBD1 | few | CASSPTGVGTEAFF | TGTGCCAGCTCACCTACAGGGGTGGGCACTGAAGCTTTCTTT
TRBJ2-7 | TRBV5-1 | TRBD1 | . | CASSLSGTGVYEQYF | TGCGCCAGCAGCTTGTCGGGGACAGGAGTCTACGAGCAGTACTTC
TRBJ1-3 | TRBV7-9 | . | . | CASSPSTQVRGNTIYF | TGTGCCAGCAGCCCCTCAACTCAGGTGCGCGGAAACACCATATATTTT
TRBJ1-6 | TRBV6-5 | . | few | CASSSGRLPGDSPLHF | TGTGCCAGCAGTTCGGGCCGGCTCCCTGGGGATTCACCCCTCCACTTT
TRBJ2-5 | TRBV9 | TRBD1 | . | CASSKRTGGMQETQYF | TGTGCCAGCAGCAAAAGGACAGGGGGGATGCAAGAGACCCAGTACTTC
TRBJ2-3 | TRBV12-5 | . | . | CASGWGEGDTQYF | TGTGCTAGTGGCTGGGGGGAAGGAGATACGCAGTATTTT
TRBJ2-3 | TRBV25-1 | TRBD2 | once | CASSPPWRGTDTQYF | TGTGCCAGCAGTCCCCCCTGGCGGGGGACAGATACGCAGTATTTT
TRBJ1-5 | TRBV21-1 | . | . | CASSKGGQGNQPQHF | TGTGCCAGCAGCAAGGGGGGTCAGGGCAATCAGCCCCAGCATTTT
TRBJ1-3 | TRBV7-9 | . | . | CASSSYRESSGNTIYF | TGTGCCAGCAGCTCCTACAGGGAATCCTCTGGAAACACCATATATTTT
TRBJ2-7 | TRBV9 | TRBD2 | . | CASSDEGGSGRASYEQYF | TGTGCCAGCAGCGACGAGGGAGGTAGCGGGAGGGCATCCTACGAGCAGTACTTC
TRBJ2-1 | TRBV7-6 | . | . | CASSSIGGSSYNEQFF | TGTGCCAGCAGCTCCATTGGGGGGTCTTCCTACAATGAGCAGTTCTTC
TRBJ1-5 | TRBV6-6 | . | . | CASSYSGVSNQPQHF | TGTGCCAGCAGTTACTCCGGGGTTAGCAATCAGCCCCAGCATTTT
TRBJ2-2 | TRBV19 | . | . | CASSDSGANTGELFF | TGTGCCAGTAGTGACAGCGGAGCGAACACCGGGGAGCTGTTTTTT
TRBJ2-1 | TRBV2 | . | . | CASDRQAYNEQFF | TGTGCCAGCGACAGGCAGGCCTACAATGAGCAGTTCTTC
TRBJ1-6 | TRBV7-3 | . | . | CASSLPPTGMGSPLHF | TGTGCCAGCAGCTTGCCTCCGACGGGGATGGGGTCACCCCTCCACTTT
TRBJ2-5 | TRBV5-1 | . | . | CASSFGYSRTVQETQYF | TGCGCCAGCAGCTTCGGCTATAGTAGGACAGTACAAGAGACCCAGTACTTC
TRBJ2-7 | TRBV5-1 | . | . | CASSLGEYEQYF | TGCGCCAGCAGCTTGGGGGAATACGAGCAGTACTTC
TRBJ2-6 | TRBV5-1 | . | . | CASRDSAGANVLTF | TGCGCCAGCCGTGACAGTGCTGGGGCCAACGTCCTGACTTTC
TRBJ1-1 | TRBV6-5 | TRBD1 | . | CASSYDRVGEAFF | TGTGCCAGCAGTTACGACAGGGTGGGTGAAGCTTTCTTT
TRBJ2-1 | TRBV7-2 | . | . | CASSSEGGPLNEQFF | TGTGCCAGCAGCTCTGAGGGGGGACCTCTCAATGAGCAGTTCTTC
TRBJ2-2 | TRBV28 | . | . | CASSEPLRGGMYTGELFF | TGTGCCAGCAGCGAGCCTCTCCGGGGCGGGATGTACACCGGGGAGCTGTTTTTT